This T cell receptor (beta chain) was recorded in a study of T cell clones after liver transplantation. Across the study: HCV positivity affected three of eight recipients; the rest lacked autoimmune or viral indications. At least one year of complete immunosuppression withdrawal without enzymes over twice normal defined tolerance. Study-wide points: Donor-reactive sequences fell more than third party-reactive ones, suggesting partial deletion. A significant post-transplant drop in circulating graft-donor-reactive CD4 TCRbeta sequences occurred in most of the 8 subjects.

Measured with immunoSEQ multiplex PCR; TCRdb has only the in-frame clones, and not every one. Of 20,000 to 30,000 clones in the sample, approximately 71% were seen once. A note on this clone: Its antigen is as yet unknown.

The CDR3 totals 13 residues. CDR1 is WSHSY, CDR2 SAAADI, per germline. V gene TRBV10-2 combines with J gene TRBJ2-5; 8 bases fit TRBD1. The J call could be wrong; TRBJ2-7 is a better fit for the DNA end. The sample consisted of CD4+ T cells from blood, taken before liver transplant. The source of this sequence is a human donor who received a liver transplant. CDR3 protein: CASRGTGNYEQYF. The CDR3 nucleotides are TGCGCCAGCAGGGGGACAGGCAACTACGAGCAGTACTTC.